Below, one T cell receptor beta chain is given with its context. The sample belongs to a study of blood T cell repertoires in COVID-19. Study as a whole: The samples span acute and convalescent COVID-19 from the United States, Italy and Spain. The cDNA or gDNA used as material had been derived from T cells, B-cell-depleted T cells, or PBMCs.

Original handling: Estimated nucleated cell counts came from reference gene primer amplification. Clones were read by immunoSEQ multiplex PCR, and TCRdb kept only the in-frame ones, dropping some. D and trimming were read from the DNA, whereas the V and J calls and clone size are those reported in that table. Here the sample spans under 450,000 clones, roughly 80% being singletons. There are 18 residues in the CDR3. V gave up 1 base and J gave up 8 bases; unmatched junction bases: 16. The germline V gene encodes CDR1 MGHRA and CDR2 YSYEKL. V and J are TRBV4-1 and TRBJ2-1, with 8 bases matching TRBD2. Sequencing used peripheral blood. This TCR was recovered from a human donor with acute or convalescent COVID-19. The donor label of this sample is uncertain. The CDR3 bases are TGCGCCAGCAGCCAAGTCCTTGGCTTCGACGGGGGGGCGGATGAGCAGTTCTTC. Protein product: CASSQVLGFDGGADEQFF.